Listed below are T cell receptor beta chains from one sample, sequenced in a study of post-analysis software for immune sequencing data. MiXCR was run by TCRdb on the PCR reads, yielding one entry per CDR3 protein. The data hold 550,000 to 700,000 distinct CDR3 sequences, with about 40% observed a single time. The sample consisted of blood. These receptors all come from a girl aged 10-17 years with multiple sclerosis. The CDR3 runs from the conserved cysteine through the conserved F or W. A D gene is named only where the DNA matches it firmly. Where a row states a size, it is once, few, many or the class of an expanded clone; other rows omit it.

D	V	J	size	CDR3	DNA
NA	TRBV20-1	TRBJ2-7	NA	CSATQNYEQYF	TGCAGTGCTACCCAAAATTACGAGCAGTACTTC
TRBD1	TRBV7-2	TRBJ2-7	NA	CASSLVAQGAGEQYF	TGTGCCAGCAGCTTAGTAGCACAGGGGGCTGGCGAGCAGTACTTC
TRBD1	TRBV12-3/TRBV12-4	TRBJ1-2	NA	CASTSTGGYTF	TGTGCCAGCACATCGACAGGGGGCTACACCTTC
NA	TRBV12-3/TRBV12-4	TRBJ2-5	NA	CASSSRGQGGETQYF	TGTGCCAGCAGTTCCCGCGGGCAGGGGGGAGAGACCCAGTACTTC
TRBD1	TRBV4-1	TRBJ1-4	few	CASSHPTGGQNEKLFF	TGCGCCAGCAGCCACCCGACAGGGGGCCAAAATGAAAAACTGTTTTTT
NA	TRBV29-1	TRBJ2-3	NA	CSAAGSTDTQYF	TGCAGCGCAGCAGGGAGCACAGATACGCAGTATTTT
NA	TRBV5-1	TRBJ2-5	NA	CASSLTGIQETQYF	TGCGCCAGCAGCCTGACAGGTATCCAAGAGACCCAGTACTTC
NA	TRBV15	TRBJ2-5	NA	CATSRDATQETQYF	TGTGCCACCAGCAGAGATGCGACTCAAGAGACCCAGTACTTC
TRBD1	TRBV12-3/TRBV12-4	TRBJ2-1	few	CASSLTGGNNEQFF	TGTGCCAGCAGTTTAACAGGGGGAAACAATGAGCAGTTCTTC
NA	TRBV12-3/TRBV12-4	TRBJ2-7	few	CASSPARGSGSEQYF	TGTGCCAGCAGCCCCGCCCGGGGTAGCGGTTCCGAGCAGTACTTC
TRBD2	TRBV20-1	TRBJ2-1	NA	CSAPGGLARPYNEQFF	TGCAGTGCTCCGGGGGGACTAGCGCGCCCCTACAATGAGCAGTTCTTC
NA	TRBV10-3	TRBJ2-7	NA	CAISESIVKSRTAGWFEQYF	TGTGCCATCAGTGAGTCGATCGTTAAGAGTAGGACCGCCGGGTGGTTCGAGCAGTACTTC
NA	TRBV20-1	TRBJ2-7	NA	CSAPIEGTYEQYF	TGCAGTGCCCCAATCGAGGGGACCTACGAGCAGTACTTC
NA	TRBV27	TRBJ1-2	NA	CASTNPARANYGYTF	TGTGCCAGCACCAACCCAGCAAGGGCTAACTATGGCTACACCTTC
NA	TRBV7-9	TRBJ2-7	few	CASSGFKGSYEQYF	TGTGCCAGCAGCGGGTTCAAAGGCTCCTACGAGCAGTACTTC
NA	TRBV7-8	TRBJ2-1	NA	CASRSRGYNEQFF	TGTGCCAGCAGATCGCGGGGCTACAATGAGCAGTTCTTC
NA	TRBV29-1	TRBJ2-1	NA	CSGRRWGTYNEQFF	TGCAGCGGGCGGCGTTGGGGGACCTACAATGAGCAGTTCTTC
NA	TRBV5-1	TRBJ2-7	NA	CASSGGPHSAYEQYF	TGCGCCAGCAGCGGAGGTCCACATTCCGCCTACGAGCAGTACTTC
NA	TRBV5-1	TRBJ1-1	NA	CASSLVGTEGTEAFF	TGCGCCAGCAGCTTGGTGGGGACCGAGGGAACTGAAGCTTTCTTT
NA	TRBV12-3/TRBV12-4	TRBJ1-1	NA	CASSWSQPNQNTEAFF	TGTGCCAGCAGTTGGAGTCAGCCTAACCAAAACACTGAAGCTTTCTTT
NA	TRBV7-9	TRBJ2-7	NA	CASSLRVSELYF	TGTGCCAGCAGCTTAAGGGTGTCAGAGTTGTACTTC
NA	TRBV7-2	TRBJ2-6	NA	CASSPSSGRTGANVLTF	TGTGCCAGCAGCCCCTCATCAGGAAGAACAGGGGCCAACGTCCTGACTTTC
NA	TRBV20-1	TRBJ2-5	NA	CSVFRGLPPGETQYF	TGCAGTGTTTTCCGAGGACTTCCCCCCGGAGAGACCCAGTACTTC
NA	TRBV15	TRBJ2-7	NA	CATSRRDGHISYEQYF	TGTGCCACCAGCAGACGGGACGGCCACATTAGCTACGAGCAGTACTTC
TRBD2	TRBV12-3/TRBV12-4	TRBJ2-3	NA	CASSLRISGSADPQYF	TGTGCCAGCAGTTTACGAATAAGCGGGAGCGCAGATCCGCAGTATTTT
NA	TRBV27	TRBJ1-1	NA	CASSLIGSPRTEAFF	TGTGCCAGCAGTTTAATTGGGTCCCCGAGAACTGAAGCTTTCTTT
NA	TRBV27	TRBJ1-1	NA	CASSSPMNTEAFF	TGTGCTAGCAGTTCCCCCATGAACACTGAAGCTTTCTTT
TRBD1	TRBV12-3/TRBV12-4	TRBJ2-7	NA	CASRQTGDSYEQYF	TGTGCCAGCAGACAGACAGGGGACAGCTACGAGCAGTACTTC